This TCR beta chain was found in a study of OX40 agonist ivuxolimab in advanced cancers. General notes on the study: Ivuxolimab, which targeted the costimulatory receptor OX40 (CD134), was an agonistic, fully human IgG2 monoclonal antibody. Intravenous ivuxolimab was administered to patients every 2 weeks at six dose levels: 0.01, 0.1, 0.3, 1.5, 3 and 10 mg/kg. Among the approximately 54 dose-escalation patients, some 20 had hepatocellular carcinoma, some 15 melanoma, 9 renal cell carcinoma and 9 head and neck cancer. In the dose-escalation cohort, 75% to 85% of patients were male, and the mean age was 60 years with a range of roughly 23 to 79. Patients were allowed to have had prior anti-PD-1, anti-PD-L1 or anti-CTLA-4 therapy, and around 40% of the dose-escalation patients had previously received checkpoint inhibitors. Three dose-escalation patients achieved partial responses, one with hepatocellular carcinoma and two with cutaneous melanoma. The purpose of peripheral TCRbeta sequencing was to test whether ivuxolimab changed TCR sequence diversity and led to clonal T-cell expansion. The monotherapy dose-escalation portion (N of about 47 patients) of the phase I ivuxolimab trial is reported in the paper.

Patients with a history of autoimmune disease or receiving systemic immunosuppression were excluded from the trial. Peripheral blood for TCR sequencing was collected from all dose cohorts at baseline, on cycle 4 day 1, and on cycle 7 day 1. Samples came from an open-label, multicenter, first-in-human phase I dose-escalation trial of ivuxolimab. Adults with locally advanced or metastatic melanoma, renal cell, hepatocellular, or head and neck squamous cell carcinoma were enrolled in the trial. Before TCR sequencing, CD4+ T cells and CD8+ T cells from peripheral blood were sorted into separate populations. For sequencing of the TCRbeta CDR3 region, genomic DNA was extracted from the sorted cells. The immunoSEQ Assay was used for sequencing of TCRbeta CDR3 regions. Drawn from immuneACCESS, this table holds only the in-frame rearrangements with V and J called that TCRdb kept. Clones are partly lost; checked studies trace under half to an unresolved V gene and leave the rest unexplained. Here the sample has more than 75,000 clones; under 90% occur a single time. The ten most abundant clones make up around 5.8% of the sample.

General conclusions and limits of the study: Low levels of normalized T-cell clonal expansion were also shown by some nonresponding patients. On average, CD8+ T cells showed more expanded clones than CD4+ T cells after ivuxolimab. At doses of 0.1 to 3.0 mg/kg, clonal expansion of both CD4+ and CD8+ T cells in blood was seen between baseline and week 6. Partial responders in the 0.1-3.0 mg/kg groups had among the lowest normalized peripheral clonal expansion, especially among CD8+ T cells. The antigen specificity of the clonally expanded peripheral T cells was not determined.

Concerning this clone itself: Its binding antigen is unknown. Base qualities are not recorded, but no much larger clone differs from it by a single base.

The sequence was obtained from an adult with an advanced solid tumor such as melanoma, head and neck, liver or kidney cancer. Sequenced material: CD4+ or CD8+ T cells sorted from blood, taken in a trial of the OX40 agonist ivuxolimab.

The nucleotide sequence reads as follows: TGCAGCGTAGAGACAGGGGGAGTGGAGACCCAGTACTTC. The encoded protein is CSVETGGVETQYF. The chain is made from TRBV29-1 and TRBJ2-5, with 9 central nucleotides matching TRBD1. Its CDR3 holds 13 amino acids, cysteine through phenylalanine. Only the CDR3 region is kept as DNA, spanning 39 bases read in frame from base 1. As encoded in the germline V gene, CDR1 is SQVTM while CDR2 is ANQGSEA. Germline trimming amounts to 6 bases on V and 5 bases on J, with 7 as the count of junction bases outside the gene matches.